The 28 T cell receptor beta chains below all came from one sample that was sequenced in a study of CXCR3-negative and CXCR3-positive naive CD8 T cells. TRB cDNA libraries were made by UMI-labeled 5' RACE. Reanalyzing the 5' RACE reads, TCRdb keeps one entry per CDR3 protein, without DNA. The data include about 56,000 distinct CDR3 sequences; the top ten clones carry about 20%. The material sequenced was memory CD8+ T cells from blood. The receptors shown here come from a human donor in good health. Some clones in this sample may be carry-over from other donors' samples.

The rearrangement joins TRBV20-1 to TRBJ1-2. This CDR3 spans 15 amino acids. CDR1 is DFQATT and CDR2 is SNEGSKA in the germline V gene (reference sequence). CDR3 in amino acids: CSARDAKYPNYGYTF.

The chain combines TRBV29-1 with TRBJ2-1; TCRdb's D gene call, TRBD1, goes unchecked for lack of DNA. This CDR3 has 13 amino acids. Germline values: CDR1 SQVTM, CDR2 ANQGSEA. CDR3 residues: CSVVTGGSYEQFF.

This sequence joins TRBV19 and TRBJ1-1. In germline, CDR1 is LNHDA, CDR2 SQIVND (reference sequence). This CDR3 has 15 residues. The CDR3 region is CASSIAEGWSTEAFF.

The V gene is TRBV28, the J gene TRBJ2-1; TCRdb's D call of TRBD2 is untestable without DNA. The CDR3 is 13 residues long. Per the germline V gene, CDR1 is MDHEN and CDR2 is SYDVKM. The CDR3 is CAIDSRAGNEQFF.

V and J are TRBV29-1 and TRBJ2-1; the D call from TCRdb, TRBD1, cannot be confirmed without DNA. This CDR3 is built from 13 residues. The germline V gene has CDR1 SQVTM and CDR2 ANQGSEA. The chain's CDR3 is CSTGTPYYNEQFF.

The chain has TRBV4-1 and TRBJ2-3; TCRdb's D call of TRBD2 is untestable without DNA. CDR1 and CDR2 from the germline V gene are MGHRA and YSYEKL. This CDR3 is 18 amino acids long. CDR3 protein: CASSQVGLAGGLTDTQYF.

The CDR3 reads CASSVAEGAYNSPLHF. V gene TRBV9 combines with J gene TRBJ1-6. Germline assignment: CDR1 SGDLS and CDR2 YYNGEE. This CDR3 is built from 16 residues.

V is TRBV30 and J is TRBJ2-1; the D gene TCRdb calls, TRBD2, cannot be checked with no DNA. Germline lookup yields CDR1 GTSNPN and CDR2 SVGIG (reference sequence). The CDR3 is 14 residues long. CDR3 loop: CAWTAGGPYNEQFF.

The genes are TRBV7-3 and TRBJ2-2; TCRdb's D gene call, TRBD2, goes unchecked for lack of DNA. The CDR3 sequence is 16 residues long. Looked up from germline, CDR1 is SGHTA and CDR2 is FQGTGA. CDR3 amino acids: CASSWTSGINTGELFF.

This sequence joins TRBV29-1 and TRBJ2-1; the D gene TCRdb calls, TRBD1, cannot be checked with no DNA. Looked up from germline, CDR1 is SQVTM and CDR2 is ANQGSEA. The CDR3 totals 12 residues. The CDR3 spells CSVTPHLNEQFF.

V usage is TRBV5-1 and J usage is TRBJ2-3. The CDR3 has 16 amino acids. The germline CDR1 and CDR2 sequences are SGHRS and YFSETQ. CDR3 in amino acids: CASSLLYWFRTDTQYF. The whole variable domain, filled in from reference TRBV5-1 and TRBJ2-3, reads KAGVTQTPRYLIKTRGQQVTLSCSPISGHRSVSWYQQTPGQGLQFLFEYFSETQRNKGNFPGRFSGRQFSNSRSEMNVSTLELGDSALYLCASSLLYWFRTDTQYFGPGTRLTVL.

The CDR3: CASRLADWETQYF. The V gene is TRBV28, the J gene TRBJ2-5. In germline, CDR1 is MDHEN, CDR2 SYDVKM. The CDR3 is made up of 13 amino acids.

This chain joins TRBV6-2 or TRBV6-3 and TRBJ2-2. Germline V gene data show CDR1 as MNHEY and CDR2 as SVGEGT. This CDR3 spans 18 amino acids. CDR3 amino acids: CASSYSDTSVVNTGELFF.

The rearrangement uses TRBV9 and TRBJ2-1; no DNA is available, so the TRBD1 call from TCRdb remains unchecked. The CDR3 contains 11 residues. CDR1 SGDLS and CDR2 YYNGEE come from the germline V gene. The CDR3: CASSDGGEQFF.

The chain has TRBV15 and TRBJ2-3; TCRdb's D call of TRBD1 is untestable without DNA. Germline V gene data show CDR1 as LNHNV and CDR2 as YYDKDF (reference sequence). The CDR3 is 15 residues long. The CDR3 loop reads CATSWGQGDSDTQYF.

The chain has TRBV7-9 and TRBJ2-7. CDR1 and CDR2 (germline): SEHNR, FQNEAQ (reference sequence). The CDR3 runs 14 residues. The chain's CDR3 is CASSLVASSYEQYF.

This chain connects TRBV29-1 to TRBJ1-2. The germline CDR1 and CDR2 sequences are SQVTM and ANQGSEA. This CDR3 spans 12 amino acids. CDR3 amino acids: CSVEKRVYGYTF. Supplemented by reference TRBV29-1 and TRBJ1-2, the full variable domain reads SAVISQKPSRDICQRGTSLTIQCQVDSQVTMMFWYRQQPGQSLTLIATANQGSEATYESGFVIDKFPISRPNLTFSTLTVSNMSPEDSSIYLCSVEKRVYGYTFGSGTRLTVV.

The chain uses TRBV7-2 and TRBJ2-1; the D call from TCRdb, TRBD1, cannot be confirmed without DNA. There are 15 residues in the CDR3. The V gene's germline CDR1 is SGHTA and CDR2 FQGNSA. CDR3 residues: CASSALPRGTGEQFF.

The CDR3 region is CASSFSEYSNQPQHF. The rearrangement links TRBV7-9 to TRBJ1-5. The CDR3 contains 15 residues. The germline CDR1 and CDR2 sequences are SEHNR and FQNEAQ (reference sequence).

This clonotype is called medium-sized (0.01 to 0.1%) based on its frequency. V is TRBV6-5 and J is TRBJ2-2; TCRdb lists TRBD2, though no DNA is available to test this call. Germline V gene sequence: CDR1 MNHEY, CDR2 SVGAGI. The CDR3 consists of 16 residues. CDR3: CASTPGRGDYTGELFF.

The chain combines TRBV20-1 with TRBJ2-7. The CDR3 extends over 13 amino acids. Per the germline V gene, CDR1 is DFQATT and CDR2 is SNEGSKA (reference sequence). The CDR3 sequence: CSATNRGSYEQYF.

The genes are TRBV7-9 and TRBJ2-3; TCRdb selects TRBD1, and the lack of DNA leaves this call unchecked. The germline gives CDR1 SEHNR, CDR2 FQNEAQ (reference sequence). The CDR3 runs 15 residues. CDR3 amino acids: CASSLIGEPTDTQYF. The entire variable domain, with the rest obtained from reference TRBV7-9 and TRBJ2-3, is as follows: DTGVSQNPRHKITKRGQNVTFRCDPISEHNRLYWYRQTLGQGPEFLTYFQNEAQLEKSRLLSDRFSAERPKGSFSTLEIQRTEQGDSAMYLCASSLIGEPTDTQYFGPGTRLTVL.

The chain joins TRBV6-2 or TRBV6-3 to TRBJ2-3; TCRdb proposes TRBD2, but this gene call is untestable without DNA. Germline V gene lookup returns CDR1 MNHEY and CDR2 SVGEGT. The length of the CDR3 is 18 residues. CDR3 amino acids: CASSQGLAGGPSTDTQYF.

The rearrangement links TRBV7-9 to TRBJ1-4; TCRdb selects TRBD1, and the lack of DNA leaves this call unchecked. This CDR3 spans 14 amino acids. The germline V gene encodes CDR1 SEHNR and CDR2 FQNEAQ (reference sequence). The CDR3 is CASSWGDRNEKLFF.

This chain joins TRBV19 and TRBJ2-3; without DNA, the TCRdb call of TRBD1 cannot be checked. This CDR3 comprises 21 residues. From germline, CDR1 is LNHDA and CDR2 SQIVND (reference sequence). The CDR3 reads CASSIDKAGTGVYRGKDTQYF.

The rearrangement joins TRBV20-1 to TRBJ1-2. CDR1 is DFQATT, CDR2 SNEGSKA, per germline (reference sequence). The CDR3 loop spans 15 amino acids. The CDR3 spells CSARDLSGEGYGYTF.

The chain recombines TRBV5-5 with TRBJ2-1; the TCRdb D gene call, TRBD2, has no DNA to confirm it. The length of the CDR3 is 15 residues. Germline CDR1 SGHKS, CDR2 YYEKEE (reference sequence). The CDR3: CASSFWTSGGNEQFF.

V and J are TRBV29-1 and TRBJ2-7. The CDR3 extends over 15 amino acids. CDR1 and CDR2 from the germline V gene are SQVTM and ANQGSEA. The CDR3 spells CSVELVSARPYEQYF.